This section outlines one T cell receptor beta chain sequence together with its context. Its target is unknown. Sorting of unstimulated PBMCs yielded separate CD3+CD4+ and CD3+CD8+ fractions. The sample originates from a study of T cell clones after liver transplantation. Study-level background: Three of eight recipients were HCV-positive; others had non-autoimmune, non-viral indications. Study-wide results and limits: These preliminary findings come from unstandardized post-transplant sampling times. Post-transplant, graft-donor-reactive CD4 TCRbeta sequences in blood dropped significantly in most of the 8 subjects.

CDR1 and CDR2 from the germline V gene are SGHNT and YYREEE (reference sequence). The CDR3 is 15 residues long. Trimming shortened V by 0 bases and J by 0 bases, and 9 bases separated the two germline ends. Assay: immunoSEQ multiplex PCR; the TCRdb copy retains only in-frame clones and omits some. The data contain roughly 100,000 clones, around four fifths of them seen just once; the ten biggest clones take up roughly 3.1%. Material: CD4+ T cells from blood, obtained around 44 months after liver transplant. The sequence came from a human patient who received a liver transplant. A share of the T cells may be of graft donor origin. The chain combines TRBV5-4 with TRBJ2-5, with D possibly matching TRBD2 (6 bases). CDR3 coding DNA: TGTGCCAGCAGCTTGGTCGGAGGGAACCAAGAGACCCAGTACTTC. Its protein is CASSLVGGNQETQYF.